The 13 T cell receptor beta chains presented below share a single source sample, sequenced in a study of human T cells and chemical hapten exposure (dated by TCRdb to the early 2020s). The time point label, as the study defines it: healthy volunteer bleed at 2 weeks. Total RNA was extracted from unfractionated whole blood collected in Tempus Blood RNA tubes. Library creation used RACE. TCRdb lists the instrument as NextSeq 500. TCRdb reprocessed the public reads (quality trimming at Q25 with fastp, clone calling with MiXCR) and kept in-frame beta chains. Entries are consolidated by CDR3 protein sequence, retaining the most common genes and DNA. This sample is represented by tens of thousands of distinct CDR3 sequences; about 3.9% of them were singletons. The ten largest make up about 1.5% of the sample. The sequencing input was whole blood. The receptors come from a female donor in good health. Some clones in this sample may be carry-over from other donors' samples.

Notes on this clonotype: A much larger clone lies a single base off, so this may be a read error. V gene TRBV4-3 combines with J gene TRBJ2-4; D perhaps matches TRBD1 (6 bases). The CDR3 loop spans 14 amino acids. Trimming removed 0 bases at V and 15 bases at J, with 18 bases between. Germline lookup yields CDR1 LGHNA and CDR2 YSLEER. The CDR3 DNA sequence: TGCGCCAGCAGCCAAGATCAGGGGCGCAGTATACTGTACTTC. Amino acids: CASSQDQGRSILYF.

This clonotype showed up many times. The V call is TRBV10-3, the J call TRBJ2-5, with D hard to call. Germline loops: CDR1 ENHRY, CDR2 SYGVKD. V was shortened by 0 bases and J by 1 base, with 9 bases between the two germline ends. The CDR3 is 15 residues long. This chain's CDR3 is CAISESWTTQETQYF. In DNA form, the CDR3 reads TGTGCCATCAGTGAGTCTTGGACCACCCAAGAGACCCAGTACTTC.

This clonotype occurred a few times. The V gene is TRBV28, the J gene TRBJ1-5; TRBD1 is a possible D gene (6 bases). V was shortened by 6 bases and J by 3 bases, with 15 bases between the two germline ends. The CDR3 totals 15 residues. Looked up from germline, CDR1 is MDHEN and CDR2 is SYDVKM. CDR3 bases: TGTGCCAGCAGCCCCGGCGGGGGCGACAATCAGCCCCAGCATTTT. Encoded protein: CASSPGGGDNQPQHF.

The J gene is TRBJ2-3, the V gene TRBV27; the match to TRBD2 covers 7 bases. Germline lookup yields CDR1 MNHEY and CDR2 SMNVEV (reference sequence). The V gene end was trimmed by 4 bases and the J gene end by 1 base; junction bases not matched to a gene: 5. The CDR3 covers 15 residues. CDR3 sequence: CASSSAGFRTDTQYF. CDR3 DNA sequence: TGTGCCAGCAGTTCAGCGGGGTTTCGCACAGATACGCAGTATTTT.

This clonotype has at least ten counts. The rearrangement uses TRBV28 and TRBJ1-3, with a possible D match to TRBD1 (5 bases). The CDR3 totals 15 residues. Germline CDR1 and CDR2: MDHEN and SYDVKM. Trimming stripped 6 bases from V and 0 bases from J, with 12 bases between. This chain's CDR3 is CASRVGPTSGNTIYF. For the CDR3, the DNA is TGTGCCAGCAGAGTGGGACCGACCTCTGGAAACACCATATATTTT. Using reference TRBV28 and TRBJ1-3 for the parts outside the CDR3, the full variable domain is DVKVTQSSRYLVKRTGEKVFLECVQDMDHENMFWYRQDPGLGLRLIYFSYDVKMKEKGDIPEGYSVSREKKERFSLILESASTNQTSMYLCASRVGPTSGNTIYFGEGSWLTVV.

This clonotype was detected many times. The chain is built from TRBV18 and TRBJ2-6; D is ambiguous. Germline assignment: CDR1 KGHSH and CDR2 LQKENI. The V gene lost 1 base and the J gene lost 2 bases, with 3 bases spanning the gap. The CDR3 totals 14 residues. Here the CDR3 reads CASSPLPGANVLTF. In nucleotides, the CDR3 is TGTGCCAGCTCACCACTTCCTGGGGCCAACGTCCTGACTTTC.

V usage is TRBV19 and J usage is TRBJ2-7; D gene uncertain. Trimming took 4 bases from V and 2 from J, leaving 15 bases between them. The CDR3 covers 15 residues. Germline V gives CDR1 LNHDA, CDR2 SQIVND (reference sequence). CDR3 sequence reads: CASSKSLESPYEQYF. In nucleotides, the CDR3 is TGTGCCAGTAGTAAGTCCCTCGAATCCCCCTACGAGCAGTACTTC.

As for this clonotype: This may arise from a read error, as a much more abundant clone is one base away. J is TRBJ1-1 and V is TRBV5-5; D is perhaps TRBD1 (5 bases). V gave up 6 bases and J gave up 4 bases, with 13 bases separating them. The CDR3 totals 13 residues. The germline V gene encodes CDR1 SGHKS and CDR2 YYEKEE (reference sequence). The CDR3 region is CASTRQPSTEAFF. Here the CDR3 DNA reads TGTGCCAGCACCAGACAGCCCAGCACTGAAGCTTTCTTT.

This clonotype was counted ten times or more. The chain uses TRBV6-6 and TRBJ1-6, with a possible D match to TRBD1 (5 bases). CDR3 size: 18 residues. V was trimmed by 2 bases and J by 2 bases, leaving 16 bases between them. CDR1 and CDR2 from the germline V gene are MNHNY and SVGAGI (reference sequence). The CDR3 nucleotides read TGTGCCAGCAGTTACCTGGGGGGTGTTACGGCCTATAATTCACCCCTCCACTTT. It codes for CASSYLGGVTAYNSPLHF.

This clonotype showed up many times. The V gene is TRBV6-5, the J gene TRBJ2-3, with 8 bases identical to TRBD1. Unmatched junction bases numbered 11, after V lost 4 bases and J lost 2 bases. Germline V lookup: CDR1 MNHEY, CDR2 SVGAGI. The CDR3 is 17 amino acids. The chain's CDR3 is CASSSISGTGFTDTQYF. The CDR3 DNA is TGTGCCAGCAGTTCGATATCCGGGACAGGATTCACAGATACGCAGTATTTT.

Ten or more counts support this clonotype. CDR3 DNA sequence: TGTGCCAGCAGCCCCAGGACTAGCGGGTACACAGATACGCAGTATTTT. It translates to CASSPRTSGYTDTQYF. The chain employs TRBV11-2 and TRBJ2-3; TRBD2 matches at 11 bases. Unmatched junction bases numbered 6, after V lost 5 bases and J lost 2 bases. The CDR3 loop spans 16 amino acids. Germline lookup yields CDR1 SGHAT and CDR2 FQNNGV.

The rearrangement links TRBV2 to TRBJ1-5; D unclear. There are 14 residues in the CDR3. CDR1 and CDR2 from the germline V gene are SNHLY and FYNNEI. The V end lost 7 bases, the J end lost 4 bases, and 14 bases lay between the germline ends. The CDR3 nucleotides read TGTGCCAGCACCCTCTCGACACGTAATCAGCCCCAGCATTTT. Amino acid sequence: CASTLSTRNQPQHF.

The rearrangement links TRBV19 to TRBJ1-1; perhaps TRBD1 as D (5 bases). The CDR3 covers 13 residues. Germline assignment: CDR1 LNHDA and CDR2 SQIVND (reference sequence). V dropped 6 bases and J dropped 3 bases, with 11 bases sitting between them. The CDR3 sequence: CASRVGPDTEAFF. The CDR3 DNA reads TGTGCCAGTAGGGTGGGACCTGACACTGAAGCTTTCTTT.